One T cell receptor beta chain is described in this entry. Sequencing used immunoSEQ multiplex PCR; TCRdb keeps in-frame clones, though not all of them. The sample lists over 650,000 clones, about 87% occurring once. CDR3 length: 18 residues. The V gene end was trimmed by 4 bases and the J gene end by 3 bases; junction bases not matched to a gene: 13. Per germline, CDR1 SGHKS and CDR2 YYEKEE (reference sequence). The entry originates in a study of shared T cell receptors in the human thymus. The same sample was also studied in work on human thymus T cells. That study adds: Repertoires from thymus and blood appeared to show biased V and J gene usage. Related research described strongly overlapping thymic repertoires in unrelated people.

The TCR sequence derives from a boy in the first two years of life with a congenital heart defect. The rearrangement uses TRBV5-5 and TRBJ2-2; 9 nucleotides line up with TRBD1. Sequencing was performed on thymocytes. CDR3 DNA sequence: TGTGCCAGCAGCATTAGCGGCCTACAGGGGGCTCACACCGGGGAGCTGTTTTTT. The encoded protein is CASSISGLQGAHTGELFF.